Shown below are 29 T cell receptor beta chains from a single sample sequenced in a study of T cells after yellow fever vaccination. One entry per CDR3 protein results from TCRdb running MiXCR on the 5' RACE reads. The sample includes about 74,000 distinct CDR3 sequences, around 6.5% seen only once; the top ten take 30% to 45%. The material was CD8+ T cells sorted from PBMCs, obtained 5 to 6 days after the first yellow fever vaccination. Receptors were obtained from a young man who received the YFV17D yellow fever vaccine.

This clonotype was seen at least ten times. This rearrangement joins TRBV30 to TRBJ2-2; D possibly matches TRBD1 or TRBD2 (5 bases each). V was pared by 0 bases and J by 6 bases, with 8 bases between. Looked up from germline, CDR1 is GTSNPN and CDR2 is SVGIG (reference sequence). There are 13 residues in the CDR3. CDR3 sequence: CAWSVSGPGELFF. The CDR3 bases are TGTGCCTGGAGTGTGTCGGGGCCCGGGGAGCTGTTTTTT. Looking up the rest from reference TRBV30 and TRBJ2-2 gives the full variable domain: SQTIHQWPATLVQPVGSPLSLECTVEGTSNPNLYWYRQAAGRGLQLLFYSVGIGQISSEVPQNLSASRPQDRQFILSSKKLLLSDSGFYLCAWSVSGPGELFFGEGSRLTVL.

There are a few counts of this clonotype. The J gene is TRBJ1-5, the V gene TRBV7-2, with D perhaps matching TRBD1 (5 bases). Germline loops: CDR1 SGHTA, CDR2 FQGNSA. Deletions cut 5 bases from V and 7 bases from J, with 15 bases between. The CDR3 sequence is 14 residues long. The CDR3 DNA follows: TGTGCCAGCAGCCCCGCAAGAGGACAACAGCCCCAGCATTTT. Its translation is CASSPARGQQPQHF.

This clonotype was detected many times. The V call is TRBV6-5, the J call TRBJ1-2; the D gene is possibly TRBD1 (6 bases). Germline CDR1 and CDR2: MNHEY and SVGAGI. The CDR3 runs to 13 residues. The V end lost 0 bases, the J end lost 8 bases, and 10 bases lay between the germline ends. This CDR3 reads CASSYSGARGYTF. The CDR3 coding sequence is TGTGCCAGCAGTTACTCGGGGGCCCGGGGCTACACCTTC.

This clonotype appeared many times. The chain links TRBV7-9 to TRBJ1-3, with unresolved D. Per the germline V gene, CDR1 is SEHNR and CDR2 is FQNEAQ (reference sequence). V dropped 2 bases and J dropped 1 base, with 9 bases sitting between them. The CDR3 sequence is 15 residues long. The CDR3 region is CASSLSTFSGNTIYF. DNA for the CDR3: TGTGCCAGCAGCTTATCGACCTTTTCTGGAAACACCATATATTTT.

This clonotype was counted many times. The chain recombines TRBV6-1 with TRBJ2-7; 7 bases are shared with TRBD1. CDR1 MNHNS and CDR2 SASEGT come from the germline V gene. The V segment lost 4 bases and the J segment 3 bases; nucleotides outside the gene matches: 3. CDR3 length equals 13 residues. CDR3 amino acids: CASSVDRFYEQYV. CDR3 coding DNA: TGTGCCAGCAGTGTGGACAGGTTCTACGAGCAGTACGTC.

This clonotype has ten or more counts. In DNA, the CDR3 is TGCGCCAGCAGCTACTATGGCAGTGAAACAGATACGCAGTATTTT. Its protein product is CASSYYGSETDTQYF. The genes are TRBV5-1 and TRBJ2-3; D is uncertain. V lost 3 bases and J lost 3, with 14 bases in between. This CDR3 is built from 15 residues. Germline values: CDR1 SGHRS, CDR2 YFSETQ.

This chain links TRBV19 with TRBJ1-6; D ambiguous. Germline V CDR1 and CDR2: LNHDA, SQIVND (reference sequence). With 0 bases removed from V and 4 bases from J, the gap between germline ends came to 10 bases. The CDR3 runs to 16 residues. The CDR3 DNA reads as TGTGCCAGTAGTATAGAAGCTATGGGGTATAATTCACCCCTCCACTTT. It is translated as CASSIEAMGYNSPLHF.

The chain recombines TRBV29-1 with TRBJ1-1; tentative D call: TRBD1 (6 bases). The germline V gene has CDR1 SQVTM and CDR2 ANQGSEA. Trimming left V 6 bases short and J 4 bases short, with 15 bases between. The CDR3 sequence is 13 residues long. This CDR3 is CSVERGGATEAFF. The CDR3 region has the DNA TGCAGCGTGGAGAGAGGGGGAGCCACTGAAGCTTTCTTT.

The rearrangement links TRBV5-4 to TRBJ1-2, with a weak D call TRBD1 (5 bases). V lost 3 bases to trimming and J lost 5 bases, with 5 bases between them. The CDR3 covers 11 residues. Germline assignment: CDR1 SGHNT and CDR2 YYREEE (reference sequence). CDR3 DNA: TGTGCCAGCAGCTCAGGGTATGGCTACACCTTC. Translating it yields CASSSGYGYTF.

The J gene is TRBJ2-6, the V gene TRBV7-9, with D unresolved. Germline V gene sequence: CDR1 SEHNR, CDR2 FQNEAQ (reference sequence). The V and J ends lost 5 bases and 1 base respectively, with 12 bases between them. The length of the CDR3 is 16 residues. Written as DNA, the CDR3 is TGTGCCAGCAGCCTCCCGCAGTGGTCTGGGGCCAACGTCCTGACTTTC. This translates into CASSLPQWSGANVLTF.

This clonotype was detected ten times or more. The chain links TRBV5-4 to TRBJ2-1; D may match TRBD1 or TRBD2 (5 bases each). Per germline, CDR1 SGHNT and CDR2 YYREEE (reference sequence). This CDR3 has 15 residues. V shed 5 bases and J shed 4 bases, with 16 bases lying between them. This CDR3 reads CASRFAGAGYNEQFF. Here the CDR3 DNA reads TGTGCCAGCAGGTTTGCCGGGGCAGGATACAATGAGCAGTTCTTC.

The table lists this clonotype with many counts. The V and J genes are TRBV7-9 and TRBJ2-5, with D possibly matching TRBD2 (6 bases). The CDR3 is 15 amino acids. Trimming cost V 1 base and J 1 base, with 10 bases left between them. Germline CDR1 is SEHNR and CDR2 is FQNEAQ (reference sequence). In DNA form, the CDR3 reads TGTGCCAGCAGCTTAGTGGGGGGAAGCCAAGAGACCCAGTACTTC. Encoded protein: CASSLVGGSQETQYF.

The chain joins TRBV25-1 to TRBJ2-5; D is ambiguous. CDR3 length equals 16 residues. The germline CDR1 and CDR2 sequences are MGHDK and SYGVNS. Trimming left V 1 base short and J 0 bases short, with 12 bases between. The CDR3 nucleotides are TGTGCCAGCAGTGAATCTGGCGGATGGAACCAAGAGACCCAGTACTTC. Residues: CASSESGGWNQETQYF.

The chain has TRBV7-8 and TRBJ2-5, with a possible D match to TRBD2 (6 bases). Trimming removed 6 bases at V and 1 base at J, with 12 bases between. Germline V lookup: CDR1 SGHVS, CDR2 FQNEAQ. The CDR3 loop spans 14 amino acids. CDR3 amino acids: CASRGTVVQETQYF. The DNA of the CDR3 is TGTGCCAGCAGGGGGACTGTAGTCCAAGAGACCCAGTACTTC.

This clonotype has at least ten counts. The CDR3 nucleotides read TGTGCCAGCAGTTTAGAACAGGGGGGGGAGCAGTACTTC. Translated: CASSLEQGGEQYF. The V gene is TRBV12-3 or TRBV12-4, the J gene TRBJ2-7, with D possibly TRBD1 on 8 matching bases. The CDR3 is made up of 13 amino acids. Trimming removed 1 base from V and 7 bases from J, with 11 bases in between.

This clonotype was found many times. V gene TRBV6-2 or TRBV6-3 combines with J gene TRBJ1-1, with D unclear. Per germline, CDR1 MNHEY and CDR2 SVGEGT. The CDR3 covers 16 residues. V was pared by 6 bases and J by 3 bases, with 20 bases between. CDR3 DNA: TGTGCCAGCAGAAATGGACCGCATCGATGGGACACTGAAGCTTTCTTT. Protein: CASRNGPHRWDTEAFF.

In its sample, this clonotype was seen a few times. The chain recombines TRBV7-9 with TRBJ1-6, with D possibly being TRBD1 (5 bases). V lost 5 bases, J lost 10 bases, and 9 bases lay in between. Germline V gene lookup returns CDR1 SEHNR and CDR2 FQNEAQ (reference sequence). The CDR3 extends over 12 amino acids. The CDR3 coding sequence is TGTGCCAGCAGCCTGGGGGAATCACCCCTCCACTTT. The encoded protein is CASSLGESPLHF.

The chain employs TRBV4-1 and TRBJ2-4; D call uncertain. CDR3 size: 17 residues. V lost 2 bases and J 0 bases, leaving 14 bases between the germline ends. Germline-derived CDR1 and CDR2 are MGHRA and YSYEKL. The DNA of the CDR3 is TGCGCCAGCAGCCAACGGTCAGGAGTGTTAGCCAAAAACATTCAGTACTTC. Translating it yields CASSQRSGVLAKNIQYF.

This clonotype was observed a handful of times. This chain uses TRBV27 with TRBJ2-5, with 7 bases fitting TRBD2. Germline V lookup: CDR1 MNHEY, CDR2 SMNVEV (reference sequence). V lost 0 bases, J lost 3 bases, and 7 bases stayed unmatched. The length of the CDR3 is 16 residues. The DNA for the CDR3 is TGTGCCAGCAGTTTATCTTCTGGACTAGTCAAAGAGACCCAGTACTTC. Amino acid sequence: CASSLSSGLVKETQYF.

This clonotype was detected many times. The chain carries TRBV4-3 and TRBJ1-5, with 12 bases that match TRBD1. V trimming: 3 bases; J trimming: 0 bases; junction bases outside the gene matches: 12. The CDR3 is 20 amino acids. Germline CDR1 is LGHNA and CDR2 is YSLEER. The CDR3 here is CASSQRGQGALCYSNQPQHF. In nucleotides, the CDR3 is TGCGCCAGCAGCCAGAGGGGACAGGGGGCTCTCTGTTATAGCAATCAGCCCCAGCATTTT.

Ten or more counts support this clonotype. The J gene is TRBJ2-1, the V gene TRBV7-9; 9 nucleotides line up with TRBD1. Germline CDR1 and CDR2: SEHNR and FQNEAQ (reference sequence). The CDR3 runs to 15 residues. The V and J ends lost 7 bases and 5 bases, in that order; junction bases with no gene match: 9. The CDR3 bases are TGTGCCAGCATCCCCCGGGACAGGGTAGACAATGAGCAGTTCTTC. Its translation is CASIPRDRVDNEQFF.

This clonotype was seen only a few times. V is TRBV7-9 and J is TRBJ1-2; 7 nucleotides agree with TRBD1. Germline CDR1 is SEHNR and CDR2 is FQNEAQ (reference sequence). The CDR3 has 14 amino acids. V lost 6 bases to trimming and J lost 4 bases; unmatched junction nucleotides: 8. The CDR3 region is CASRLEQGPYGYTF. The CDR3 nucleotides are TGTGCCAGCAGACTTGAACAGGGGCCCTATGGCTACACCTTC.

This clonotype has a count of ten or more. This CDR3 reads CASSFRGSGDIQYF. The CDR3 nucleotides are TGTGCCAGCAGCTTTCGAGGGAGTGGGGACATTCAGTACTTC. The chain couples TRBV7-8 to TRBJ2-4, with D possibly matching TRBD2 (5 bases). The CDR3 is 14 residues long. The V gene's germline CDR1 is SGHVS and CDR2 FQNEAQ. V lost 3 bases, J lost 8 bases, and 14 bases lay in between.

The table lists this clonotype with a few counts. This chain links TRBV4-1 with TRBJ2-1, with D uncertain. Trimming shortened V by 1 base and J by 0 bases, and 13 bases separated the two germline ends. The CDR3 covers 17 residues. The germline gives CDR1 MGHRA, CDR2 YSYEKL. CDR3 residues: CASSQVALYSSYNEQFF. The CDR3 DNA reads TGCGCCAGCAGCCAAGTCGCACTGTACAGCTCCTACAATGAGCAGTTCTTC.

This clonotype was found many times. J is TRBJ2-5 and V is TRBV21-1. TRBV21-1 is listed as a pseudogene. The CDR3 covers 13 residues. CDR3 region: CASSKVSSQTQYF. The CDR3 DNA follows: TGTGCCAGCAGCAAAGTCAGTTCCCAGACCCAGTACTTC.

This clonotype has more than one count but fewer than ten. J is TRBJ1-5 and V is TRBV19; possible D gene TRBD1, 6 bases. The CDR3 contains 14 residues. Germline V gene data show CDR1 as LNHDA and CDR2 as SQIVND (reference sequence). V was clipped by 3 bases and J by 5 bases, with 11 bases between them. The CDR3 DNA reads as TGTGCCAGTAGTATTGGTCAGGGGCATCAGCCCCAGCATTTT. Residues: CASSIGQGHQPQHF. The full variable domain, in which reference TRBV19 and TRBJ1-5 provide the parts outside the CDR3, is DGGITQSPKYLFRKEGQNVTLSCEQNLNHDAMYWYRQDPGQGLRLIYYSQIVNDFQKGDIAEGYSVSREKKESFPLTVTSAQKNPTAFYLCASSIGQGHQPQHFGDGTRLSIL.

This clonotype was seen a handful of times. V and J are TRBV5-6 and TRBJ2-1; D gene unclear. CDR1 SGHDT and CDR2 YYEEEE come from the germline V gene. V lost 6 bases to trimming and J lost 6 bases, with 4 bases between them. This CDR3 comprises 10 residues. CDR3 region: CASKGNEQFF. The DNA for the CDR3 is TGTGCCAGCAAGGGCAATGAGCAGTTCTTC.

The chain is built from TRBV24-1 and TRBJ1-5; TRBD1 matches 7 bases. The junction had 6 bases not matched to a gene; V was cut back by 4 bases and J by 1 base. The CDR3 is 16 amino acids. Germline V gene sequence: CDR1 KGHDR, CDR2 SFDVKD. CDR3 sequence: CATSDRRQGSNQPQHF. The CDR3 DNA is TGTGCCACCAGTGACCGGAGACAGGGAAGCAATCAGCCCCAGCATTTT.

In this sample, this clonotype turned up many times. The rearrangement uses TRBV2 and TRBJ2-1; a weak D match, TRBD1 (6 bases). V lost 7 bases to trimming and J lost 4 bases, with 11 bases between them. The germline gives CDR1 SNHLY, CDR2 FYNNEI. The CDR3 is 13 amino acids. Written as DNA, the CDR3 is TGTGCCAGCATCGACAGGTCTTACAATGAGCAGTTCTTC. Its translation is CASIDRSYNEQFF.